The present entry profiles one T cell receptor beta chain with its context. Which antigen it targets is not known. It has no much larger one-base neighbor in the sample; base qualities were not kept. The library was generated by the immunoSEQ multiplex PCR assay. Entries here come from immuneACCESS through TCRdb and include only in-frame sequences with V and J called. Some clones fail to appear in such tables; in the studies checked, an unresolved V gene covers under half of the shortfall, and the cause of the remainder is unknown. In all, the sample holds about 170,000 clones, and just over 90% of those were seen once. In total, the top ten clones hold approximately 4% of the sample. These data are taken from a study of control samples from healthy donors and cancer patients (TCRdb year 2020). V is cut by 1 base and J by 4 bases, and the space between the germline ends is 16 bases. The CDR3 goes from the cysteine to the phenylalanine over 16 residues. Only CDR3 DNA is held: 48 bases, read in frame from base 1. From the germline V gene, CDR1 is LGHNA and CDR2 is YNFKEQ.

This TCR was sampled from a woman aged 55-70 years in good health. Sequenced input: blood. This chain is built from TRBV4-2 and TRBJ1-2; a weak D assignment points to TRBD1 (5 bases agree). The nucleotide sequence is TGTGCCAGCAGCCAAGTCGGGCTGGGGGACCGCTATGGCTACACCTTC. The translation is CASSQVGLGDRYGYTF.